A selection of T cell receptor beta chains follows, all from one sample in a study of blood T cell repertoires in COVID-19. Sequencing was performed with immunoSEQ multiplex PCR; in TCRdb, only in-frame clones are kept and a portion is missing. The data contain 55,000 to 80,000 clones, around 88% of them singletons. The sequenced sample consisted of peripheral blood. The origin of the receptors is a human donor in a cohort sampled during active COVID-19. Each CDR3 is given without its conserved first and last residue.

V: TRBV18; J: TRBJ2-6; CDR3: ASSPRTTLPGANVLT
V: TRBV30; J: TRBJ2-5; CDR3: AWSVTMQETQY
V: TRBV5-4; J: TRBJ1-1; CDR3: ASSRGQMNTEAF
V: TRBV7-9; J: TRBJ2-7; CDR3: ASSSPLGRLQSEQY
V: TRBV5-1; J: TRBJ2-7; CDR3: ASSPGTGGAREQY
V: TRBV24-1; J: TRBJ2-1; CDR3: ATSVAGQGANEQF
V: TRBV9; J: TRBJ2-6; CDR3: ASSVPAGTGAHGANVLT
V: TRBV10-1; J: TRBJ2-3; CDR3: ASSTGDTQY
V: TRBV12-3/TRBV12-4; J: TRBJ2-7; CDR3: ASSLTGKQY
V: TRBV4-2; J: TRBJ2-1; CDR3: ASSLGGTEQF
V: TRBV5-1; J: TRBJ1-4; CDR3: ASSLQGIGDEKLF
V: TRBV5-4; J: TRBJ2-4; CDR3: ASSIQGGAAKNIQY
V: TRBV19; J: TRBJ1-2; CDR3: ASGRNYGYT
V: TRBV12-3/TRBV12-4; J: TRBJ2-5; CDR3: ASRQGAETQY
V: TRBV6-5; J: TRBJ1-4; CDR3: ASGLGTGANEKLF
V: TRBV7-9; J: TRBJ1-1; CDR3: ASSGQGRTEAF